This paragraph covers one TCR beta chain sequence. Sequenced by immunoSEQ multiplex PCR; TCRdb stores in-frame clones only, minus some. The table includes under 150,000 clones, 90% to 96% detected once. This entry is derived from a study of T cell changes during pregnancy in multiple sclerosis. V was pared by 6 bases and J by 5 bases, with 11 bases of the junction left unmatched. In germline, CDR1 is MNHNS, CDR2 SASEGT. The CDR3 is 15 residues long. The chain carries TRBV6-1 and TRBJ1-1, with 8 bases aligning to TRBD1. This TCR derives from a female donor with multiple sclerosis, enrolled in a pregnancy study. Sequencing was performed on peripheral blood, taken after pregnancy. The CDR3 bases are TGTGCCAGCAGGGACAGGGCGTCGCCGAGGACTGAAGCTTTCTTT. Amino acids: CASRDRASPRTEAFF.